The present T cell receptor (beta chain) was sequenced within a study of T cell changes during pregnancy in multiple sclerosis. The method was immunoSEQ multiplex PCR; TCRdb's version includes in-frame clones alone and lacks a portion of them. The sample records around 80,000 clones, about 92% being singletons. V dropped 4 bases and J dropped 3 bases, with 10 bases sitting between them. The CDR3 is 14 residues long. Germline assignment: CDR1 SNHLY and CDR2 FYNNEI. This receptor was identified in a female donor with multiple sclerosis, enrolled in a pregnancy study. This rearrangement joins TRBV2 to TRBJ1-5, with a possible D match to TRBD1 (5 bases). Source: peripheral blood, taken before pregnancy. The CDR3 loop is CASSGSRANQPQHF. CDR3 in DNA: TGTGCCAGCAGTGGATCCAGGGCCAATCAGCCCCAGCATTTT.